This T cell receptor beta chain came from a study of blood T cell repertoires in COVID-19. Study summary: T cells, B-cell-depleted T cells, or PBMCs provided the cDNA or gDNA that served as material.

The CDR3 has 13 amino acids. Looked up from germline, CDR1 is SGHRS and CDR2 is YFSETQ. Trimming pared 1 base from V and 2 bases from J, leaving 6 bases between. In the study's own analysis: Nucleated cell number was recorded as an estimate derived from reference gene primer amplification. Method: immunoSEQ multiplex PCR; TCRdb's copy keeps in-frame clones and lacks some. The V and J calls and the clone size are those of that table, but D and trimming were determined from the DNA. The sample lists about 310,000 clones; 85% to 90% were seen once. V gene TRBV5-1 combines with J gene TRBJ1-1; D gene unclear. Sequenced material: peripheral blood. The sequence derives from a woman aged 40 to 50 with COVID-19, enrolled during active disease. CDR3 DNA sequence: TGCGCCAGCAGCTTGTCCAGAAACACTGAAGCTTTCTTT. It yields the protein CASSLSRNTEAFF.